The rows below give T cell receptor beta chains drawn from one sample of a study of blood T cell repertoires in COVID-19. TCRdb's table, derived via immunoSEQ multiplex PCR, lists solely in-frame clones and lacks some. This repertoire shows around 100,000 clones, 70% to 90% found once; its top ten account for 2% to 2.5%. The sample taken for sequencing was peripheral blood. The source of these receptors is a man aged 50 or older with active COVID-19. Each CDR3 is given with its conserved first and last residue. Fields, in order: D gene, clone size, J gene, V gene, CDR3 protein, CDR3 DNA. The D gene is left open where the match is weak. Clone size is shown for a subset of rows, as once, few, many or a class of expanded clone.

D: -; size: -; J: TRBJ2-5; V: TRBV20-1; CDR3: CSARGRETQYF; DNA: TGCAGTGCTCGGGGGAGAGAGACCCAGTACTTC
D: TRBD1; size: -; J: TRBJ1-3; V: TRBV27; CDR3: CASRGTGRAGNTIYF; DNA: TGTGCCAGCAGAGGGACAGGGAGGGCAGGAAACACCATATATTTT
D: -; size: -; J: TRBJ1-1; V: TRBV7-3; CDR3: CASSPSGGSNTEAFF; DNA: TGTGCCAGCAGCCCTAGCGGGGGATCGAACACTGAAGCTTTCTTT
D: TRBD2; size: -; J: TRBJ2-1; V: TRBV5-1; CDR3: CASRLGGGANEQFF; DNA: TGCGCCAGCAGATTAGGCGGGGGGGCTAATGAGCAGTTCTTC
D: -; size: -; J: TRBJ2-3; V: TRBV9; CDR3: CASSSKDTQYF; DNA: TGTGCCAGCAGTTCTAAAGATACGCAGTATTTT
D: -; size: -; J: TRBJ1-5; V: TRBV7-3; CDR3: CASSNGSNQPQHF; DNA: TGTGCCAGCAGTAACGGGAGCAATCAGCCCCAGCATTTT
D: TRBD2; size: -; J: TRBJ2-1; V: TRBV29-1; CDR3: CSVEDRRGDNEQFF; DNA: TGCAGCGTTGAAGATCGGCGGGGGGACAATGAGCAGTTCTTC
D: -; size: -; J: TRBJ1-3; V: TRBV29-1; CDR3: CTAESGNTIYF; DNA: TGCACAGCGGAGTCTGGAAACACCATATATTTT
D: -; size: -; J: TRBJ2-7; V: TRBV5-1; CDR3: CASSFGRGNYEQYF; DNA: TGCGCCAGCAGCTTCGGACGGGGGAACTACGAGCAGTACTTC
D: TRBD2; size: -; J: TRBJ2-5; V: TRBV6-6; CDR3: CASSHSTSGGRGGETQYF; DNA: TGTGCCAGCAGTCATTCGACTAGCGGGGGCCGTGGGGGAGAGACCCAGTACTTC
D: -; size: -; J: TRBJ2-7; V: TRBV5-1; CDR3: CASSTTGPEQYF; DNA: TGCGCCAGCAGCACGACAGGACCCGAGCAGTACTTC
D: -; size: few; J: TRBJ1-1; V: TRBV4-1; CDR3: CASSNRFGTEAFF; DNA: TGCGCCAGCAGTAACAGGTTCGGGACTGAAGCTTTCTTT
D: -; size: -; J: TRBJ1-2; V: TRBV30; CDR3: CAWTEMGGGYTF; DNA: TGTGCCTGGACCGAAATGGGGGGTGGCTACACCTTC
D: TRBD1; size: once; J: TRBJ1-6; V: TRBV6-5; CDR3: CASSSSGTGDSPLHF; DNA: TGTGCCAGCAGTTCCTCCGGGACAGGCGATTCACCCCTCCACTTT
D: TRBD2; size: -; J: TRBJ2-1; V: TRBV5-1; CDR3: CASSLYAGGLSYNEQFF; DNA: TGCGCCAGCAGCTTGTATGCGGGGGGGCTATCCTACAATGAGCAGTTCTTC
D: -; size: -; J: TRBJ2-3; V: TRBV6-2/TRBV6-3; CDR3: CASSWGRTDTQYF; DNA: TGTGCCAGCAGTTGGGGCCGCACAGATACGCAGTATTTT
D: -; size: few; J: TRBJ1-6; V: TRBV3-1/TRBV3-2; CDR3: CASSQEPTSSYNSPLHF; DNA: TGTGCCAGCAGCCAAGAACCTACGAGCTCCTATAATTCACCCCTCCACTTT
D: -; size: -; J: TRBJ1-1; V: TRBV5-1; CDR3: CASRGGGGLSTEAFF; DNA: TGCGCCAGCAGGGGTGGCGGGGGTCTGAGCACTGAAGCTTTCTTT
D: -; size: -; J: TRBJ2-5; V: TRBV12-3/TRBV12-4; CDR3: CASSPLHVGTQYF; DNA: TGTGCCAGCAGTCCCCTTCACGTCGGGACCCAGTACTTC
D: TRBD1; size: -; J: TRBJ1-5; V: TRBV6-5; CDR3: CASGKDRGFGQPQHF; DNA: TGTGCCAGCGGTAAGGACAGGGGGTTCGGACAGCCCCAGCATTTT
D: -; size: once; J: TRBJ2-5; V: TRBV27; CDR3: CASSFGGRETQYF; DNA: TGTGCCAGCAGTTTTGGCGGGCGGGAGACCCAGTACTTC
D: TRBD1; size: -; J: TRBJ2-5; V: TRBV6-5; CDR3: CASTSTGFRETQYF; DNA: TGTGCCAGCACCTCGACAGGGTTCCGAGAGACCCAGTACTTC
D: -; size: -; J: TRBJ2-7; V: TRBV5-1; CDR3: CASSLEPRSVAEQYF; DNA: TGCGCCAGCAGCTTGGAGCCGAGGAGTGTCGCTGAGCAGTACTTC